The rows below give T cell receptor beta chains drawn from one sample of a study of PD-L1 blockade in urothelial cancer. Sequencing was performed with immunoSEQ multiplex PCR; in TCRdb, only in-frame clones are kept and a portion is missing. The table includes tens of thousands of clones, about nine tenths detected once. The source material was PBMCs, sampled around atezolizumab (anti-PD-L1) treatment. The origin of the receptors is a woman between 65 and 79 years old with urothelial cancer. The conserved cysteine and the conserved F or W are not part of the CDR3 here.

V gene	J gene	CDR3 protein
TRBV13	TRBJ2-3	ASSLGASGGAYTDTQY
TRBV7-9	TRBJ1-1	ASSLAAGNTEAF
TRBV10-3	TRBJ1-2	AISEGQGYGYT
TRBV7-6	TRBJ1-1	ASSDGTEGF
TRBV11-1	TRBJ2-2	ASSFSTGELF
TRBV11-2	TRBJ2-7	ASSLNTGSSYEQY
TRBV7-9	TRBJ2-6	ASSLATGARSSGANVLT
TRBV5-4	TRBJ2-3	ASSLDPSGGDTQY
TRBV4-1	TRBJ2-1	ASSQFAGAYNEQF
TRBV18	TRBJ1-2	ASSPWAGANYGYT
TRBV2	TRBJ2-5	ASSNRGRAAQY
TRBV13	TRBJ2-3	ASSPRLRLAGGTSTDTQY
TRBV7-3	TRBJ2-2	ASSLVGAGTGELF
TRBV7-8	TRBJ1-2	ASSPGHREYGYT
TRBV7-9	TRBJ2-7	ASSLAPTGDQDEQY
TRBV27	TRBJ1-2	ASSIRSDFDPLF
TRBV28	TRBJ1-3	ASNWGGLSGNTIY
TRBV5-1	TRBJ1-1	ASSLYDSLNTEAF
TRBV18	TRBJ1-2	ASSPDRGDGYT
TRBV15	TRBJ2-5	ATSIQGGTQETQY
TRBV4-2	TRBJ1-3	ASSPHELQTYSGNTIY
TRBV27	TRBJ2-7	ASSLRISRGLYEQY
TRBV5-1	TRBJ1-1	ASRGGETEAF